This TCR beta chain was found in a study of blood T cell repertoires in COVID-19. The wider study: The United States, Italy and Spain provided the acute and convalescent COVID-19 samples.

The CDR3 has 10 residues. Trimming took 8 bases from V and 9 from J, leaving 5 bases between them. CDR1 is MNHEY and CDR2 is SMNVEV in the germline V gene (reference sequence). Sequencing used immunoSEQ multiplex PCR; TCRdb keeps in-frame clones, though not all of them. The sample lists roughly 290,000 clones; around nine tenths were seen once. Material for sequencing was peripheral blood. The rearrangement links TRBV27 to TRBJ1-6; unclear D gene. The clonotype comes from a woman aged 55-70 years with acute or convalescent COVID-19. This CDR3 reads CASGSSPLHF. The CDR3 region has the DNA TGTGCCAGCGGGAGTTCACCCCTCCACTTT.